The 5 T cell receptor beta chains given below trace back to one sample, sequenced in a study of T cells after yellow fever vaccination. TCRdb re-derived calls from the 5' RACE reads in MiXCR, one entry per CDR3 protein. The sample has 450,000 to 550,000 distinct CDR3 sequences; 21% are singletons. The starting material was PBMCs, obtained 21 days after the first yellow fever vaccination. The receptors come from a man younger than 35 who received the YFV17D yellow fever vaccine.

This chain connects TRBV11-2 to TRBJ2-1; the D call may be TRBD1 or TRBD2 (5 bases each). Deletions cut 5 bases from V and 10 bases from J, with 12 bases between. The CDR3 contains 12 residues. Looked up from germline, CDR1 is SGHAT and CDR2 is FQNNGV. The CDR3 spells CASSTDRDEQFF. CDR3 nucleotide sequence: TGTGCCAGCAGCACCGACCGGGACGAGCAGTTCTTC.

The CDR3 sequence: CAISEPLGDTGELFF. DNA of the CDR3: TGTGCCATCAGTGAGCCCCTAGGGGACACCGGGGAGCTGTTTTTT. This chain links TRBV10-3 with TRBJ2-2; TRBD1 is a possible D gene (5 bases). V was cut by 2 bases and J by 3 bases, with 10 bases left in between. The length of the CDR3 is 15 residues. Germline CDR1 reads ENHRY; CDR2 reads SYGVKD.

This clonotype appeared a few times. The chain is built from TRBV6-5 and TRBJ1-4; TRBD1 might be the D (5 bases). Germline CDR1 reads MNHEY; CDR2 reads SVGAGI. Trimming took off 0 bases at V and 10 bases at J, with 9 bases between the two ends. This CDR3 is built from 13 residues. CDR3 residues: CASSYSRDLKLFF. The CDR3 nucleotides are TGTGCCAGCAGTTACTCGAGGGACCTAAAACTGTTTTTT.

This clonotype was observed many times. The chain recombines TRBV2 with TRBJ1-5; D not certain. Deletions cut 6 bases from V and 6 bases from J, with 6 bases between. The germline CDR1 and CDR2 sequences are SNHLY and FYNNEI. The CDR3 length is 11 residues. The DNA for the CDR3 is TGTGCCAGCAGATTGATTCAGCCCCAGCATTTT. Its translation: CASRLIQPQHF.

The chain links TRBV24-1 to TRBJ2-1, with 15 bases that match TRBD2. This CDR3 is built from 20 residues. Per the germline V gene, CDR1 is KGHDR and CDR2 is SFDVKD. Unmatched junction bases numbered 10, after V lost 4 bases and J lost 1 base. This chain's CDR3 is CATSDPRGTSGGNSYNEQFF. The CDR3, as DNA: TGTGCCACCAGTGACCCCAGGGGGACTAGCGGGGGGAATTCCTACAATGAGCAGTTCTTC.